This TCR beta chain is drawn from a study of T cell responses to AZD1222 COVID-19 vaccine. Trimming stripped 3 bases from V and 0 bases from J, with 8 bases between. This CDR3 region has 13 residues. Per germline, CDR1 GTSNPN and CDR2 SVGIG (reference sequence). Profiled with immunoSEQ multiplex PCR; TCRdb holds only in-frame clones, not every one. The sample holds 100,000 to 120,000 clones; roughly nine tenths are singletons and the top ten take about 40%. The input for sequencing was peripheral blood, taken 28 days after the second AZD1222 dose. The receptor comes from an adult who received the AZD1222 COVID-19 vaccine. The chain recombines TRBV30 with TRBJ1-1; D unresolved. The chain's CDR3 is CAWRLRVNTEAFF. CDR3 coding DNA: TGTGCCTGGAGGCTTAGAGTGAACACTGAAGCTTTCTTT.